The 5 T cell receptor beta chains presented below share a single source sample, sequenced in a study of blood T cell repertoires in COVID-19. Clones were sequenced by immunoSEQ multiplex PCR, and TCRdb holds only the in-frame ones, with some missing. The profile shows approximately 230,000 clones, around 89% of them singletons. The sample was peripheral blood. Receptor source: a woman in her twenties or thirties with COVID-19, enrolled during active disease.

The rearrangement joins TRBV7-8 to TRBJ1-1; the D gene is possibly TRBD1 (5 bases). V was cut by 1 base and J by 1 base, with 10 bases left in between. The CDR3 extends over 15 amino acids. Germline-derived CDR1 and CDR2 are SGHVS and FQNEAQ. CDR3 protein: CASSLEAGWNTEAFF. CDR3 coding DNA: TGTGCCAGCAGCTTAGAGGCAGGGTGGAACACTGAAGCTTTCTTT.

J is TRBJ1-3 and V is TRBV28; D perhaps matches TRBD1 (6 bases). V was shortened by 5 bases and J by 3 bases, with 14 bases between the two germline ends. The CDR3 runs to 15 residues. Germline V gene data show CDR1 as MDHEN and CDR2 as SYDVKM. The CDR3 is CASSLMGASGNTIYF. DNA of the CDR3: TGTGCCAGCAGTCTAATGGGGGCGAGTGGAAACACCATATATTTT.

V gene TRBV11-3 combines with J gene TRBJ2-7; 11 bases are shared with TRBD1. The J segment lost 0 bases and the V segment lost 5 bases, leaving 3 bases of the junction unmatched. Germline V gene lookup returns CDR1 SGHNT and CDR2 YENEEA. This CDR3 spans 15 amino acids. The CDR3 DNA reads TGTGCCAGCAGCGCCGGGACAGGGGGCTCCTACGAGCAGTACTTC. Amino acids: CASSAGTGGSYEQYF.

This clone occurred many times. J is TRBJ2-1 and V is TRBV7-6; 10 bases fit TRBD1. The length of the CDR3 is 15 residues. V lost 2 bases to trimming and J lost 6 bases; unmatched junction nucleotides: 4. Germline V CDR1 and CDR2: SGHVS, FNYEAQ. This chain's CDR3 is CASSLRDRGLNEQFF. For the CDR3, the DNA is TGTGCCAGCAGCTTACGGGACAGGGGCCTCAATGAGCAGTTCTTC.

The J gene is TRBJ1-1, the V gene TRBV12-3 or TRBV12-4; the D gene is possibly TRBD1 (6 bases). The CDR3 extends over 12 amino acids. The V and J ends lost 5 bases and 8 bases respectively, with 12 bases between them. The CDR3 loop reads CASSPGHPEAFF. CDR3 in DNA: TGTGCCAGCAGTCCGGGACACCCCGAAGCTTTCTTT.